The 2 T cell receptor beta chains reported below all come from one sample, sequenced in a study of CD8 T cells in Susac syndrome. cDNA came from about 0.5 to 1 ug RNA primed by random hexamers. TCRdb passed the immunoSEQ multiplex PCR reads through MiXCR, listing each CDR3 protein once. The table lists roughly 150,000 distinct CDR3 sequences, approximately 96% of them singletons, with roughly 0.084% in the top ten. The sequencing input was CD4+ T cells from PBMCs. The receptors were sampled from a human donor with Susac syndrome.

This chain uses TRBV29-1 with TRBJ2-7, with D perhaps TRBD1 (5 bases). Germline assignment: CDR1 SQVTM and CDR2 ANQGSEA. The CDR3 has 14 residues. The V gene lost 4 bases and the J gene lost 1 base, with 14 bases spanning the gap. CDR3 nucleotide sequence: TGCAGCGTTGTCCAGGGTCCCCTATCCTACGAGCAGTACTTC. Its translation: CSVVQGPLSYEQYF.

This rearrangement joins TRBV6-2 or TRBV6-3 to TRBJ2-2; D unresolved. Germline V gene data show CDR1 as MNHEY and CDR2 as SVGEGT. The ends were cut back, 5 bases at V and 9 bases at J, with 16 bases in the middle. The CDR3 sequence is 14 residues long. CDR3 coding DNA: TGTGCCAGCAGTACCCCCGGGCGGTCCTGGGAGCTGTTTTTT. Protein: CASSTPGRSWELFF.